The 27 T cell receptor beta chains below were found in one sample sequenced in a study of CD8 T cells in ankylosing spondylitis. TCRdb called the 5' RACE reads again in MiXCR, with one record for every CDR3 protein. In the table there are about 160,000 distinct CDR3 sequences, approximately 44% of which are singletons. Material: synovial fluid, either unsorted or a sorted T cell fraction (not recorded which). These receptors all stem from a male donor with ankylosing spondylitis.

In this sample, this clonotype turned up once. This chain links TRBV27 with TRBJ1-5; D might be TRBD1 (6 bases). V was cut by 8 bases and J by 4 bases, with 18 bases left in between. This CDR3 has 15 amino acids. Per the germline V gene, CDR1 is MNHEY and CDR2 is SMNVEV (reference sequence). The CDR3 nucleotides are TGTGCCAGCGGCAGCGGGGGGGGCCTTAATCAGCCCCAGCATTTT. Residues: CASGSGGGLNQPQHF.

The chain combines TRBV30 with TRBJ2-1; 7 nucleotides match TRBD2. The length of the CDR3 is 12 residues. Germline trimming cut 5 bases from V and 5 bases from J; bases unmatched to any gene: 3. Per the germline V gene, CDR1 is GTSNPN and CDR2 is SVGIG (reference sequence). The CDR3 nucleotides read TGTGCCTGGGATACTAGCGACAATGAGCAGTTCTTC. Translated: CAWDTSDNEQFF.

V usage is TRBV11-2 and J usage is TRBJ1-4; possibly TRBD1 for D (5 bases). Germline CDR1 is SGHAT and CDR2 is FQNNGV. The V end was cut by 5 bases, the J end by 4 bases, with 14 bases between. The CDR3 contains 15 residues. CDR3 region: CASSLGDRDNEKLFF. CDR3 sequence (DNA): TGTGCCAGCAGCCTAGGAGACAGAGATAATGAAAAACTGTTTTTT.

This clonotype has more than one count but fewer than ten. The chain has TRBV29-1 and TRBJ2-1; 10 positions agree with TRBD2. The trim removed 2 bases at V and 9 bases at J, leaving 10 bases unmatched. The CDR3 is 15 amino acids. CDR1 is SQVTM, CDR2 ANQGSEA, per germline. DNA of the CDR3: TGCAGCGTTGAAAGCGGGAGGGCATCATTAAGTGAGCAGTTCTTC. Residues: CSVESGRASLSEQFF.

The chain carries TRBV6-2 or TRBV6-3 and TRBJ1-1; D remains unclear. Germline loops: CDR1 MNHEY, CDR2 SVGEGT. The germline V and J ends were trimmed by 4 bases and 0 bases, with 9 bases remaining between them. The CDR3 has 14 amino acids. CDR3 sequence reads: CASSFVRLNTEAFF. The CDR3 nucleotides are TGTGCCAGCAGTTTCGTCAGGCTGAACACTGAAGCTTTCTTT.

This clonotype was picked up a small number of times. The chain uses TRBV2 and TRBJ1-4; the match to TRBD1 covers 7 bases. The CDR3 is 15 amino acids. The germline V gene has CDR1 SNHLY and CDR2 FYNNEI. V lost 6 bases to trimming and J lost 1 base; unmatched junction nucleotides: 5. CDR3 coding DNA: TGTGCCAGCAGGGCTACAGGGGTAACTAATGAAAAACTGTTTTTT. Its protein is CASRATGVTNEKLFF.

At least ten counts were recorded for this clonotype. The chain carries TRBV6-1 and TRBJ1-1; weak D call: TRBD1 (5 bases). The germline V and J ends were trimmed by 2 bases and 1 base, with 17 bases remaining between them. The germline V gene encodes CDR1 MNHNS and CDR2 SASEGT. CDR3 size: 17 residues. The CDR3 sequence is CASSEILSLQGNTEAFF. CDR3 nucleotide sequence: TGTGCCAGCAGTGAAATCTTGAGTCTCCAGGGGAACACTGAAGCTTTCTTT.

In this sample, this clonotype turned up a few times. This chain uses TRBV5-1 with TRBJ2-1; 7 nucleotides align to TRBD1. Trimming at V came to 0 bases and at J to 4 bases, leaving 7 bases not matched to a gene. Per the germline V gene, CDR1 is SGHRS and CDR2 is YFSETQ. The CDR3 is 16 amino acids. DNA of the CDR3: TGCGCCAGCAGCTTGGCGACAGGGAGAGCGTACAATGAGCAGTTCTTC. It codes for CASSLATGRAYNEQFF.

This clonotype has just one count. The chain recombines TRBV7-8 with TRBJ1-5; a possible D gene is TRBD1 (5 bases). Trimming left V 0 bases short and J 6 bases short, with 9 bases between. Per the germline V gene, CDR1 is SGHVS and CDR2 is FQNEAQ. The CDR3 runs 14 residues. CDR3 in amino acids: CASSLAGDSQPQHF. The CDR3 DNA reads TGTGCCAGCAGCTTAGCAGGGGATTCTCAGCCCCAGCATTTT.

The rearrangement links TRBV6-1 to TRBJ1-2, with D perhaps matching TRBD1 (5 bases). The CDR3 contains 14 residues. Germline V gene lookup returns CDR1 MNHNS and CDR2 SASEGT. V lost 7 bases to trimming and J lost 2 bases, with 14 bases between them. Here the CDR3 reads CASTRQRRNYGYTF. CDR3 nucleotides: TGTGCCAGCACCAGACAGCGGAGGAACTATGGCTACACCTTC.

The genes are TRBV19 and TRBJ1-2; D is unresolved. The V end lost 6 bases, the J end lost 5 bases, and 13 bases lay between the germline ends. The CDR3 covers 13 residues. The V gene's germline CDR1 is LNHDA and CDR2 SQIVND (reference sequence). The CDR3 nucleotides are TGTGCCAGTAGCATAACGGGGTATTATGGCTACACCTTC. It encodes CASSITGYYGYTF.

Here the CDR3 reads CASTLGDIGTGELFF. The CDR3 DNA reads TGTGCCAGCACCTTGGGGGATATCGGCACCGGGGAGCTGTTTTTT. The gene calls are TRBV6-1 and TRBJ2-2; D is tentatively TRBD1 or TRBD2 (5 bases each). The CDR3 runs to 15 residues. Germline V gene sequence: CDR1 MNHNS, CDR2 SASEGT. Trimming pared 7 bases from V and 4 bases from J, leaving 16 bases between.

For the CDR3, the DNA is TGTGCCAGCATGGGCCGGGGGCCCGGCGTCCCCTACAATGAGCAGTTCTTC. This codes for CASMGRGPGVPYNEQFF. This chain connects TRBV13 to TRBJ2-1; D possibly uses TRBD1 or TRBD2 (6 bases each). The length of the CDR3 is 17 residues. CDR1 PRHDT and CDR2 FYEKMQ come from the germline V gene (reference sequence). The V and J ends lost 7 bases and 2 bases respectively, with 21 bases between them. Full variable domain (rest looked up from reference TRBV13 and TRBJ2-1): AAGVIQSPRHLIKEKRETATLKCYPIPRHDTVYWYQQGPGQDPQFLISFYEKMQSDKGSIPDRFSAQQFSDYHSELNMSSLELGDSALYFCASMGRGPGVPYNEQFFGPGTRLTVL.

This clonotype came up many times. The rearrangement links TRBV6-5 to TRBJ2-1; TRBD2 agrees at 9 bases. Looked up from germline, CDR1 is MNHEY and CDR2 is SVGAGI. J was trimmed by 9 bases and V by 2 bases; bases with no gene match: 8. The CDR3 covers 15 residues. In nucleotides, the CDR3 is TGTGCCAGCAGTTACGGGGCGGGGGGGCTAGGTGAGCAGTTCTTC. It encodes CASSYGAGGLGEQFF.

This sequence joins TRBV6-1 and TRBJ1-5, with D tentatively TRBD1 (5 bases). Germline V CDR1 and CDR2: MNHNS, SASEGT. This CDR3 comprises 14 residues. V was shortened by 6 bases and J by 7 bases, with 16 bases between the two germline ends. CDR3 nucleotides: TGTGCCAGCAGCCCTACTCAGGGTTTCCAGCCCCAGCATTTT. It translates to CASSPTQGFQPQHF.

This chain connects TRBV12-3 or TRBV12-4 to TRBJ1-2, with D hard to call. With 6 bases removed from V and 10 bases from J, the gap between germline ends came to 15 bases. The CDR3 covers 12 residues. In DNA form, the CDR3 reads TGTGCCAGCAGCCCGAGGCCCCAGACCTACACCTTC. It translates to CASSPRPQTYTF.

This clonotype was counted ten times or more. This sequence joins TRBV20-1 and TRBJ2-2, with a possible D match to TRBD1 (6 bases). The CDR3 sequence is 17 residues long. Germline CDR1 reads DFQATT; CDR2 reads SNEGSKA (reference sequence). Trimming pared 0 bases from V and 6 bases from J, leaving 20 bases between. The CDR3 spells CSARDLGQAGESGELFF. CDR3 in DNA: TGCAGTGCTAGAGATCTGGGGCAGGCAGGGGAGTCCGGGGAGCTGTTTTTT.

The V gene is TRBV7-9, the J gene TRBJ2-5; weak D call: TRBD2 (6 bases). Germline CDR1 reads SEHNR; CDR2 reads FQNEAQ (reference sequence). The CDR3 loop spans 12 amino acids. V shed 2 bases and J shed 5 bases, with 6 bases lying between them. The CDR3 bases are TGTGCCAGCAGCTTACGGGGGGAGACCCAGTACTTC. The encoded protein is CASSLRGETQYF.

Many counts were recorded for this clonotype. The genes are TRBV3-1 and TRBJ2-1, with 13 bases fitting TRBD2. V lost 4 bases and J lost 7; bases outside the gene matches: 4. CDR1 LGHDT and CDR2 YNNKEL come from the germline V gene (reference sequence). The CDR3 extends over 15 amino acids. The CDR3 reads CASSPLAGGRNEQFF. CDR3 in DNA: TGTGCCAGCAGCCCACTAGCGGGGGGGCGGAATGAGCAGTTCTTC.

The table lists this clonotype with a few counts. The DNA of the CDR3 is TGTGCCAGCAGTTTATCGAAAGTGGGACTAGGGCTCAATGAGCAGTTCTTC. Translated: CASSLSKVGLGLNEQFF. The V call is TRBV27, the J call TRBJ2-1; TRBD2 agrees at 8 bases. The CDR3 is 17 residues long. V lost 0 bases and J lost 6; bases outside the gene matches: 10. Germline V gives CDR1 MNHEY, CDR2 SMNVEV (reference sequence).

V gene TRBV12-3 or TRBV12-4 combines with J gene TRBJ2-7; D is possibly TRBD2 (5 bases). The CDR3 contains 13 residues. Trimming shortened V by 5 bases and J by 3 bases, and 11 bases separated the two germline ends. The CDR3 DNA follows: TGTGCCAGCAGTCGTCCGGGATACTACGAGCAGTACTTC. This sequence encodes CASSRPGYYEQYF.

This clonotype was counted only a few times. The chain combines TRBV6-2 or TRBV6-3 with TRBJ2-3; D possibly corresponds to TRBD2 (5 bases). V lost 5 bases and J lost 2, with 11 bases in between. This CDR3 has 14 amino acids. Germline values: CDR1 MNHEY, CDR2 SVGEGT. The CDR3, as DNA: TGTGCCAGCAGTCTGACGGACTTCACAGATACGCAGTATTTT. Its translation: CASSLTDFTDTQYF.

This chain uses TRBV24-1 with TRBJ2-1, with TRBD2 identical over 11 bases. CDR1 KGHDR and CDR2 SFDVKD come from the germline V gene. V shed 4 bases and J 5 bases; nucleotides not matched to a gene: 12. The CDR3 is 18 residues long. CDR3 protein: CATSEPGLAGGPNNEQFF. In nucleotides, the CDR3 is TGTGCCACCAGTGAGCCCGGCTTAGCGGGAGGGCCTAACAATGAGCAGTTCTTC.

The V call is TRBV7-2, the J call TRBJ2-3; 7 nucleotides agree with TRBD2. The germline CDR1 and CDR2 sequences are SGHTA and FQGNSA. V was pared by 6 bases and J by 0 bases, with 9 bases of the junction left unmatched. CDR3 length: 16 residues. The CDR3: CASRELSGASTDTQYF. CDR3 in DNA: TGTGCCAGCAGGGAGCTGAGCGGGGCTAGCACAGATACGCAGTATTTT.

This clonotype was observed at least ten times. V and J are TRBV12-3 or TRBV12-4 and TRBJ1-1; no definite D call. V was trimmed by 7 bases and J by 6 bases, leaving 12 bases between them. The CDR3 loop spans 12 amino acids. For the CDR3, the DNA is TGTGCCAGCAATCGAGGAGGGCCTGAAGCTTTCTTT. It translates to CASNRGGPEAFF.

This clonotype was found a few times. The chain carries TRBV11-3 and TRBJ2-2; 13 bases line up with TRBD2. Germline V gives CDR1 SGHNT, CDR2 YENEEA. Germline trimming cut 5 bases from V and 3 bases from J; bases unmatched to any gene: 6. The CDR3 sequence is 17 residues long. The CDR3 region has the DNA TGTGCCAGCAGCCCGAGGACTAGCGGGGGTTACACCGGGGAGCTGTTTTTT. It codes for CASSPRTSGGYTGELFF.

The V gene is TRBV18, the J gene TRBJ1-4; D is perhaps TRBD1 (5 bases). Deletions cut 4 bases from V and 6 bases from J, with 15 bases between. The CDR3 contains 15 residues. CDR1 and CDR2 from the germline V gene are KGHSH and LQKENI. CDR3 nucleotides: TGTGCCAGCTCACAGAGTCCGGGACCTGATGAAAAACTGTTTTTT. It encodes CASSQSPGPDEKLFF.